This T cell receptor beta chain emerged from a study of breast tumors, draining lymph nodes, adjacent tissues. CDR3 length equals 11 residues. Trimming removed 7 bases from V and 4 bases from J, with 6 bases in between. Germline loops: CDR1 SEHNR, CDR2 FQNEAQ (reference sequence). Axillary draining lymph nodes of breast cancer patients supplied the node samples. This clonotype was seen repeatedly, ten times or more. The antigen remains undetermined. TCRdb called the multiplex PCR reads again in MiXCR, with one record for every CDR3 protein. The data show about 110,000 distinct CDR3 sequences, roughly 29% seen once. Whole-study findings and limits: That most tumor T cells come from lymph nodes remained unproven. Tumors had less TCR diversity than lymph nodes, more than nontumor tissue. Luminal-like breast cancer showed significantly greater tumor-nontumor repertoire similarity than basal-like breast cancer did. Most tumor T cells seemingly derive from lymph node, then expand in tumor.

Sequenced material: axillary lymph node tissue. This receptor was identified in a female donor with breast cancer. Some clones in this sample may be carry-over from other donors' samples. The chain joins TRBV7-9 to TRBJ2-3; D is unclear. The CDR3 loop is CASTPADTQYF. In nucleotides, the CDR3 is TGTGCCAGCACCCCCGCAGATACGCAGTATTTT.